What follows are 7 T cell receptor beta chains derived from one specimen sequenced in a study of human T cells and chemical hapten exposure. The time point denotes: pre-sensitization, week 0. Regarding treatment: therapeutic diphenylcyclopropenone sensitization with weekly scalp DPC. TCRdb used MiXCR to reprocess the RACE reads, holding one entry per CDR3 protein. Of 300,000 to 450,000 distinct CDR3 sequences listed, 4.5% to 6% are singletons. This specimen consisted of whole blood, obtained in connection with sensitization to the hapten diphenylcyclopropenone (DPC). These receptors came from a woman in her forties or fifties with alopecia areata. Some clones in this sample may be carry-over from other donors' samples.

This clonotype came up many times. The chain employs TRBV9 and TRBJ2-6; D uncertain. Germline V gene data show CDR1 as SGDLS and CDR2 as YYNGEE. The CDR3 sequence is 14 residues long. V lost 0 bases and J 1 base, leaving 2 bases between the germline ends. CDR3 sequence reads: CASSVESGANVLTF. CDR3 sequence (DNA): TGTGCCAGCAGCGTAGAGTCTGGGGCCAACGTCCTGACTTTC.

At least ten counts were recorded for this clonotype. The chain recombines TRBV2 with TRBJ2-3; D is perhaps TRBD2 (6 bases). Germline V gene lookup returns CDR1 SNHLY and CDR2 FYNNEI. V lost 4 bases and J 5 bases, leaving 16 bases between the germline ends. The CDR3 is 15 amino acids. CDR3 sequence (DNA): TGTGCCAGCAGTGGCCCCGGTGGGGGAGGAGATACGCAGTATTTT. Its protein is CASSGPGGGGDTQYF.

V and J are TRBV19 and TRBJ1-5; D ambiguous. This CDR3 has 12 amino acids. Trimming removed 3 bases from V and 7 bases from J, with 7 bases in between. Germline V gene sequence: CDR1 LNHDA, CDR2 SQIVND (reference sequence). The CDR3 spells CASSILYQPQHF. CDR3 bases: TGTGCCAGTAGTATTTTGTACCAGCCCCAGCATTTT.

The chain uses TRBV20-1 and TRBJ1-1; perhaps TRBD1 as D (6 bases). The V gene lost 3 bases and the J gene lost 1 base, with 12 bases spanning the gap. This CDR3 contains 14 residues. CDR1 is DFQATT and CDR2 is SNEGSKA in the germline V gene (reference sequence). CDR3 loop: CSASIGGQNTEAFF. The CDR3 DNA sequence: TGCAGTGCTAGTATTGGGGGACAGAACACTGAAGCTTTCTTT.

At least ten counts were recorded for this clonotype. The V and J genes are TRBV12-3 or TRBV12-4 and TRBJ2-3; D not certain. V lost 6 bases and J 9 bases, leaving 13 bases between the germline ends. The CDR3 runs 12 residues. The DNA of the CDR3 is TGTGCCAGCAGACCCTCAGCTGGAACGCAGTATTTT. Amino acid sequence: CASRPSAGTQYF.

This clonotype appeared a single time. The chain uses TRBV11-3 and TRBJ2-2, with a weak D call TRBD1 (5 bases). V lost 4 bases, J lost 6 bases, and 12 bases lay in between. The CDR3 loop spans 14 amino acids. Germline V lookup: CDR1 SGHNT, CDR2 YENEEA. The CDR3 nucleotides are TGTGCCAGCAGCTCCCAACAAGGGGCCGGGGAGCTGTTTTTT. It codes for CASSSQQGAGELFF.

The V and J genes are TRBV29-1 and TRBJ2-2; TRBD2 might be the D (6 bases). Trimming pared 5 bases from V and 2 bases from J, leaving 15 bases between. Germline CDR1 SQVTM, CDR2 ANQGSEA. The CDR3 sequence is 15 residues long. The CDR3 region is CSVPGGAENTGELFF. Written as DNA, the CDR3 is TGCAGCGTTCCCGGAGGGGCGGAAAACACCGGGGAGCTGTTTTTT.